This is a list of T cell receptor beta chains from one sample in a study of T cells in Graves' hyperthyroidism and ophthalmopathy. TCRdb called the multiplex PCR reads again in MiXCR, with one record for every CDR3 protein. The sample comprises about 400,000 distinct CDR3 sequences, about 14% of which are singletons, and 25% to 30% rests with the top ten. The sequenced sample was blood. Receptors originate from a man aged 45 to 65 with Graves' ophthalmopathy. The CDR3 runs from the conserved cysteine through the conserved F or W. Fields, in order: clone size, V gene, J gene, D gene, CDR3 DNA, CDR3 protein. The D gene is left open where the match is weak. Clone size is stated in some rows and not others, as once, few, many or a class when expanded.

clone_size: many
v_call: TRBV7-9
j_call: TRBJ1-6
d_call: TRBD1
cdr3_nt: TGTGCCAGCAGCTTAGCGCTCAGGGACAGGGACTATTCACCCCTCCACTTT
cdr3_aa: CASSLALRDRDYSPLHF

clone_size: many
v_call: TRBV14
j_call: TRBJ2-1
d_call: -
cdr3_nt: TGTGCCAGCAGCCAAGTTGGGTTCCGTAAGGGGCGCGGGCTTGAGCAGTTCTTC
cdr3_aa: CASSQVGFRKGRGLEQFF

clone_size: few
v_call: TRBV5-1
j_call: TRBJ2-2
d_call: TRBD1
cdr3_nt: TGCGCCAGCAGCGCCGGGACAGCAGACACCGGGGAGCTGTTTTTT
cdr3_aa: CASSAGTADTGELFF

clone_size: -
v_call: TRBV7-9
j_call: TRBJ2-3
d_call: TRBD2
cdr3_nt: TGTGCCAGCAGCTTATCCGGGACTAGCGGGACCCGACGCACAGATACGCAGTATTTT
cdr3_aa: CASSLSGTSGTRRTDTQYF

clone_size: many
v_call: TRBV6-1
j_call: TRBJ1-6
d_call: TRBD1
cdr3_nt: TGTGCCAGCAGGGCGGGACAGACCAATTCACCCCTCCACTTT
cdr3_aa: CASRAGQTNSPLHF

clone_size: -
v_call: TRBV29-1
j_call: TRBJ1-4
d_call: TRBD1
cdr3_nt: TGCAGCGCTAGGGACAGCCTAGTGGCGGAAAAACTGTTTTTT
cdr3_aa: CSARDSLVAEKLFF

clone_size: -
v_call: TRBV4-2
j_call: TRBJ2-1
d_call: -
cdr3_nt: TGTGCCAGCAGCCAAGATCTGAATTCACTTCCCTCTGAGCAGTTCTTC
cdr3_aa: CASSQDLNSLPSEQFF

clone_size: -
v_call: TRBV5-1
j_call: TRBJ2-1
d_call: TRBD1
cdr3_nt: TGCGCCAGCAGCCTGACAGGGATCACCTCCTACAATGAGCAGTTCTTC
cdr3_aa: CASSLTGITSYNEQFF

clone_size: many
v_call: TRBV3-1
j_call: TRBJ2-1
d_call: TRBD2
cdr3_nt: TGTGCCAGCAGCCATACTAGCGGGAGGCGGAATGAGCAGTTCTTC
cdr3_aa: CASSHTSGRRNEQFF

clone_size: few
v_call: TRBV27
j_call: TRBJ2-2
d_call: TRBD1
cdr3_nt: TGTGCCAGCAGTTTATCGATGACAGGGCGGCTGTTTTTT
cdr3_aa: CASSLSMTGRLFF

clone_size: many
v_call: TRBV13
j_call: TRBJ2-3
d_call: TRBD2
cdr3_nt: TGTGCCAGCAGCCTAAGGACTAGCGGGAAGTACACAGATACGCAGTATTTT
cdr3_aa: CASSLRTSGKYTDTQYF

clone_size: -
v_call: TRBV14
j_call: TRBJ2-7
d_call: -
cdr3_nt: TGTGCCAGCAGCCAAGATCATGGGGGAATCGGCTACGAGCAGTACTTC
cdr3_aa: CASSQDHGGIGYEQYF

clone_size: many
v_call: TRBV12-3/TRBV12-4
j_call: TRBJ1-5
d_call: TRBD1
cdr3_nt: TGTGCCAGCAGTTCGGGACAGGCGACGGGGGAGCCCCAGCATTTT
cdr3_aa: CASSSGQATGEPQHF

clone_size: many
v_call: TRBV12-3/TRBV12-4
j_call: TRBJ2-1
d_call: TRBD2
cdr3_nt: TGTGCCAGCAGTTTCCTAGCGGGTGAGCAGTTCTTC
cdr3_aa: CASSFLAGEQFF

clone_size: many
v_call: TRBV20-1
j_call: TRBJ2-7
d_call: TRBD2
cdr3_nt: TGCAGTGCTCCGAGCCCCTTTAGCGGGGCCTACGAGCAGTACTTC
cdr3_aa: CSAPSPFSGAYEQYF

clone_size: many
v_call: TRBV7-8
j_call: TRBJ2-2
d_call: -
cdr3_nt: TGTGCCAGCAGCTTAGCGCTCGGGGGAACCGGGGAGCTGTTTTTT
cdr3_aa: CASSLALGGTGELFF

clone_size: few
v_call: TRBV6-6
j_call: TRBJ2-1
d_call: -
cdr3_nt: TGTGCCAGCAGTTACTCGCTCGCAGGGAATGAGCAGTTCTTC
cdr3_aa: CASSYSLAGNEQFF

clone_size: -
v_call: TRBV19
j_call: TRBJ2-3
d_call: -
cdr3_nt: TGTGCCAGTAGTACCCCCTTGGGCGGAGCGACAGATACGCAGTATTTT
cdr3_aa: CASSTPLGGATDTQYF

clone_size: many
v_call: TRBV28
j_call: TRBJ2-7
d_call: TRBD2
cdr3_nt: TGTGCCAGCAGTTTTGGCCCAGCGGGAGTGAGGGAGCAGTACTTC
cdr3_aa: CASSFGPAGVREQYF

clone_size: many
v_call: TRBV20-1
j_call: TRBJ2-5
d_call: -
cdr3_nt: TGCAGTGCTAGAGATACGGAGACCCAGTACTTC
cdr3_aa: CSARDTETQYF

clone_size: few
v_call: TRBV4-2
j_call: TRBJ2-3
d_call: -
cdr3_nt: TGTGCCAGCAGCCAGACGGGCGATACGCAGTATTTT
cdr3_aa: CASSQTGDTQYF

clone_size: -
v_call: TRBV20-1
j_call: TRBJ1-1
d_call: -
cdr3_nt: TGCAGTGCTCGAAGGACAGTGGACACTGAAGCTTTCTTT
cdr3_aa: CSARRTVDTEAFF

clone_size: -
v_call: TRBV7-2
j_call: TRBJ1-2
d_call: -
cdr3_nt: TGTGCCAGCAGCTCTGACAGGTTAGGCTACACCTTC
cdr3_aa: CASSSDRLGYTF

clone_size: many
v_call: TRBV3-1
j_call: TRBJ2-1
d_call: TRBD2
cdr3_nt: TGTGCCAGCAGCCAAGGGCAGCCGGGACTAGCAAGCAATGAGCAGTTCTTC
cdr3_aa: CASSQGQPGLASNEQFF

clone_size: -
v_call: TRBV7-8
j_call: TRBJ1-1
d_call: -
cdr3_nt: TGTGCCAGCAGCTTCACAGGGATTAACACTGAAGCTTTCTTT
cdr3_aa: CASSFTGINTEAFF

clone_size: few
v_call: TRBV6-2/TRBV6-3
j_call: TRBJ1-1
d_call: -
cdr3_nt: TGTGCCAGCAGTTACGCACGGAACACTGAAGCTTTCTTT
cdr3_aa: CASSYARNTEAFF

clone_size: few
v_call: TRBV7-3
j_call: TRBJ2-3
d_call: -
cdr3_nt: TGTGCCAGCAGCCGGACCTCCCGCACAGATACGCAGTATTTT
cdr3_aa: CASSRTSRTDTQYF

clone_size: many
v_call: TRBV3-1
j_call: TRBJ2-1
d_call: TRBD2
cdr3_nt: TGTGCCAGCAGCCAGGGGACTAGCATTTCGGGTGAGCAGTTCTTC
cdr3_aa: CASSQGTSISGEQFF

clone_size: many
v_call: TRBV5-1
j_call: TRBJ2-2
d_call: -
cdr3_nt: TGCGCCAGCAGCTTAAGCCCGCGTCGAGACACCGGGGAGCTGTTTTTT
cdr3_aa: CASSLSPRRDTGELFF